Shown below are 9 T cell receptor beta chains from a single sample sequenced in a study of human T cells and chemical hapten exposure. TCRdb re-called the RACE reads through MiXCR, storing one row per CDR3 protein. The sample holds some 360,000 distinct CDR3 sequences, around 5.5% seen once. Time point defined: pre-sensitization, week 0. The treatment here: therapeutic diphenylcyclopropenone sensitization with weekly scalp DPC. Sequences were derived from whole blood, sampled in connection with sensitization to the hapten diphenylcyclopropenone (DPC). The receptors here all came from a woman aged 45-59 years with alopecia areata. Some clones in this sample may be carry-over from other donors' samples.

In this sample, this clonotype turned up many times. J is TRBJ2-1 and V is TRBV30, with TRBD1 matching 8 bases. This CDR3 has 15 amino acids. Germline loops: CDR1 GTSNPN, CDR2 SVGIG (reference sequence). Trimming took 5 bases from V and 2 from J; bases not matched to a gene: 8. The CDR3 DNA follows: TGTGCCTGGGGCACCGGGACAGGAACCTACAATGAGCAGTTCTTC. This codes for CAWGTGTGTYNEQFF.

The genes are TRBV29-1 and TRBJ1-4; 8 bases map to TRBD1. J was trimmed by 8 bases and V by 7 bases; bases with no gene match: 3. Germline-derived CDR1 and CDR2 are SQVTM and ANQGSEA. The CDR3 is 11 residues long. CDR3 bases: TGCAGCGCTGGGACAGGAGAAAAACTGTTTTTT. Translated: CSAGTGEKLFF.

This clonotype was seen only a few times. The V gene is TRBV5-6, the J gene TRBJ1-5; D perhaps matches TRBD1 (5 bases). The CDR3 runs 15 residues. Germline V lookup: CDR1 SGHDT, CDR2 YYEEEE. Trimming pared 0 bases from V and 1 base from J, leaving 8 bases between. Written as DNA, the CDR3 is TGTGCCAGCAGCTTGGCGGAGGGGAGCAATCAGCCCCAGCATTTT. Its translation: CASSLAEGSNQPQHF.

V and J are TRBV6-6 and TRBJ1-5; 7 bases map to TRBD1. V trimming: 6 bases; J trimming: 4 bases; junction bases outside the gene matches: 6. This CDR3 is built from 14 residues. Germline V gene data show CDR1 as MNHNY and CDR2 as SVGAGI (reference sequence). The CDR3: CASRAGTENQPQHF. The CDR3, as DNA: TGTGCCAGCAGGGCCGGGACAGAAAATCAGCCCCAGCATTTT.

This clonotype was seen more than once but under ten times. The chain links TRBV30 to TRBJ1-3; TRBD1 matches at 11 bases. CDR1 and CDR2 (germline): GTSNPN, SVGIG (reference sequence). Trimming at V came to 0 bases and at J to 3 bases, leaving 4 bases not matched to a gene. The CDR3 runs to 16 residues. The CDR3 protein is CAWSVRDRGFGNTIYF. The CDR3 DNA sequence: TGTGCCTGGAGTGTCCGGGACAGGGGGTTTGGAAACACCATATATTTT.

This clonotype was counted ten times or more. The CDR3 loop is CASSRPGQRGQETQYF. Written as DNA, the CDR3 is TGCGCCAGCAGCCGTCCCGGACAGAGGGGACAAGAGACCCAGTACTTC. The rearrangement uses TRBV5-1 and TRBJ2-5; tentatively, D is TRBD1 (6 bases). Trimming stripped 4 bases from V and 2 bases from J, with 18 bases between. From germline, CDR1 is SGHRS and CDR2 YFSETQ. CDR3 size: 16 residues.

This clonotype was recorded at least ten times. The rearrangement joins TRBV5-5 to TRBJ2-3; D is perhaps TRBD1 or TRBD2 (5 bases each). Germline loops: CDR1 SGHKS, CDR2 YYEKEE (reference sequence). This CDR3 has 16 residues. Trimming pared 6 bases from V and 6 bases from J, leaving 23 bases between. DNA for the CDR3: TGTGCCAGCACCCCCGAACCGGGACCCGCGGCGGATACGCAGTATTTT. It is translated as CASTPEPGPAADTQYF.

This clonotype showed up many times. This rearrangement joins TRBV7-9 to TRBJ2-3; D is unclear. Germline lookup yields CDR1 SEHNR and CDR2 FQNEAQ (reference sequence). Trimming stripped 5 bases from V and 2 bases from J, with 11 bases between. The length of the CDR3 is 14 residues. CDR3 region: CASSGSQITDTQYF. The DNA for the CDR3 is TGTGCCAGCAGCGGGTCTCAAATCACAGATACGCAGTATTTT.

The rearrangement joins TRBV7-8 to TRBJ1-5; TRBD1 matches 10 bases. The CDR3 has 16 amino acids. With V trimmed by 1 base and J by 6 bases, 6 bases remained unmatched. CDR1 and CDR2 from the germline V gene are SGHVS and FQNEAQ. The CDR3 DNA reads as TGTGCCAGCAGCTTAGAGGGACAGGGGAAGGGTCAGCCCCAGCATTTT. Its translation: CASSLEGQGKGQPQHF. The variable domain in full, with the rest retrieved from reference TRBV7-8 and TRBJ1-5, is GAGVSQSPRYKVAKRGQDVALRCDPISGHVSLFWYQQALGQGPEFLTYFQNEAQLDKSGLPSDRFFAERPEGSVSTLKIQRTQQEDSAVYLCASSLEGQGKGQPQHFGDGTRLSIL.